This T cell receptor beta chain derives from a study of early T cells in non-severe SARS-CoV-2 infection listed by TCRdb under 2021. Study-wide context: Bulk RNA from unsorted whole blood was used for TCR sequencing, so alpha and beta chains could not be paired. The paper's findings and limits, for the study overall: VDJdb matching was skewed toward anti-spike CD8 responses and likely underestimated virus-specific expansions, missing private and CD4 specificities.

For this clonotype: This clone's antigen is unknown. No base-level quality is on record; no much larger clone is a single base apart.

Library preparation employed 5' RACE. Sequencing relied on a NextSeq 500. Unique molecular identifiers were attached to individual cDNA molecules in the TCR library protocol so that sequencing error and PCR bias could be corrected. Sequencing covered both TCR alpha and beta chains, and within each sample the abundances of alpha and beta sequences were tightly co-correlated. As for the original processing: Decombinator V4 was used to annotate TCR sequences for V gene, J gene and CDR3. Expanded TCRs were defined as changing significantly between any two time points under a Poisson model with p below 0.0001. TCR abundances were normalised to the total number of TCRs sequenced per sample and expressed as counts per million. MAIT TCRs were defined by TRAV1-2 paired with TRAJ12, TRAJ20 or TRAJ33, and iNKT TCRs by TRAV10 paired with TRAJ18. A search of VDJdb, accessed on 1 November 2021, was run for TCRs annotated to CMV, EBV and SARS-CoV-2, with TCRs annotated for multiple antigens excluded. TCRdb handled the public reads itself, with Q25 trimming in fastp and clone calling in MiXCR, and kept productive beta chains. CDR3 protein duplicates are merged, each entry listing the most common genes and DNA. TCRdb, not the authors, supplied the V and J calls. This sample is represented by under 85,000 distinct CDR3 sequences; roughly an eighth of them were singletons. Approximately 5% of the sample rests with the top ten.

There are 15 amino acids in the CDR3, from cysteine to phenylalanine inclusive. The kept DNA is CDR3 alone, 45 bases in frame from the first base. V was cut back by 5 bases and J by 4 bases, leaving a gap of 16 bases between them. As encoded in the germline V gene, CDR1 is SGHRS while CDR2 is YFSETQ. This was a case-control study nested in a cohort of healthcare workers in London, UK, who had nasopharyngeal swab PCR tests and blood samples taken every week. Healthcare workers were recruited during the week of the UK lockdown, between 23 and 31 March 2020, and followed weekly for up to roughly 16 weeks.

The rearrangement joined TRBV5-1 to TRBJ1-3; the best D guess is TRBD1, with 6 bases matching. This TCR derives from an adult who was a healthcare worker with PCR-confirmed SARS-CoV-2 infection or an uninfected control (not recorded which). Sequences were derived from whole blood, sampled at baseline. The nucleotide sequence reads TGCGCCAGCAGGTCTGACAGGCACTACGGAAACACCATATATTTT. It specifies CASRSDRHYGNTIYF.